Shown below are 5 T cell receptor beta chains from a single sample sequenced in a study of PD-L1 blockade in urothelial cancer. This table comes from immunoSEQ multiplex PCR, and its TCRdb copy is limited to in-frame clones, with some not included. The sample lists more than 12,000 clones; roughly 90% were seen once. The input for sequencing was PBMCs, taken around atezolizumab (anti-PD-L1) treatment. The receptors shown here come from a man aged 65 to 79 with urothelial cancer.

The chain couples TRBV28 to TRBJ1-5; D ambiguous. This CDR3 contains 13 residues. CDR1 MDHEN and CDR2 SYDVKM come from the germline V gene. The ends were cut back, 2 bases at V and 4 bases at J, with 6 bases in the middle. This chain's CDR3 is CASSLRENQPQHF. The CDR3 coding sequence is TGTGCCAGCAGTTTAAGGGAGAATCAGCCCCAGCATTTT.

This rearrangement joins TRBV5-1 to TRBJ1-1; TRBD1 aligns across 7 bases. The length of the CDR3 is 14 residues. With 2 bases clipped from V and 8 bases from J, the junction kept 9 bases outside the gene matches. The germline gives CDR1 SGHRS, CDR2 YFSETQ. CDR3 region: CASSLSGGKTEAFF. The CDR3 DNA sequence: TGCGCCAGCAGCTTATCAGGGGGGAAAACAGAAGCTTTCTTT.

This clone has only one observation. This sequence joins TRBV27 and TRBJ2-3; the match to TRBD2 covers 8 bases. The CDR3 runs 15 residues. V shed 4 bases, J shed 3 bases, and the junction held 6 bases outside the gene matches. Germline CDR1 MNHEY, CDR2 SMNVEV (reference sequence). This chain's CDR3 is CASSSGTSGTDTQYF. The CDR3 nucleotides are TGTGCCAGCAGTTCGGGAACTAGCGGTACAGATACGCAGTATTTT.

This chain connects TRBV28 to TRBJ2-3, with 15 bases aligning to TRBD2. Germline CDR1 reads MDHEN; CDR2 reads SYDVKM. This CDR3 is built from 19 residues. J gave up 1 base and V 2 bases, and 7 bases lay outside the gene matches. The CDR3 protein is CASSLRLGLAGGGTDTQYF. CDR3 DNA sequence: TGTGCCAGCAGTTTAAGGTTGGGACTAGCGGGGGGCGGCACAGATACGCAGTATTTT.

The chain carries TRBV7-6 and TRBJ2-7; D not certain. The V end was cut by 1 base, the J end by 5 bases, with 9 bases between. CDR1 is SGHVS, CDR2 FNYEAQ, per germline. This CDR3 is built from 13 residues. The CDR3 is CASSLDLPHEQYF. In DNA form, the CDR3 reads TGTGCCAGCAGCTTAGATCTTCCCCACGAGCAGTACTTC. The full variable domain, rest sourced from reference TRBV7-6 and TRBJ2-7, is GAGVSQSPRYKVTKRGQDVALRCDPISGHVSLYWYRQALGQGPEFLTYFNYEAQQDKSGLPNDRFSAERPEGSISTLTIQRTEQRDSAMYRCASSLDLPHEQYFGPGTRLTVT.